This TCR beta chain was retrieved from a study of blood T cells in healthy people across ages (dated by TCRdb to between 2014 and 2017). For the wider study: In model experiments, roughly one uniquely barcoded TCR beta cDNA molecule per two T cells was captured by template switching. To track age-related changes in TCR beta repertoire diversity, the study relied on deep sequencing normalized with unique cDNA molecular identifiers. The donors were split into four age groups: young (average roughly 15 years), middle-aged (around 40), aged (approximately 60) and long-lived (approximately 89). To avoid experimental bias, donors of different ages were spread randomly across the sequencing lanes. The study analyzed two additional independent replicas of 1 million unique cDNA reads from the same blood draw for two donors, one aged 18 to 30 and one aged 80 or older. The investigation overall reported the following: A strong correlation was found between observed TCR beta diversity and the percentage of naive T cells measured by flow cytometry. Because donor CMV infection status was unknown, age-related changes in expanded clonotypes were potentially confounded. The long-lived group showed more naive CD4+ T cells, fewer expanded clones and increased TCR diversity than the aged group, suggesting age selection. Because profiling used bulk unsorted PBMCs, naive and antigen-experienced compartments could not be compared conclusively. Estimates of total diversity from one million sequenced T cells were regarded as lower bounds and underestimates. As age increased, observed TCR beta diversity per million T cells dropped in a roughly linear way, and a significant reduction was already evident by age 40.

Library preparation used 5' RACE. These reads were obtained on an Illumina HiSeq 2500. A second PCR of roughly 6 to 12 cycles was performed with a sample-barcoded 5' primer and a J-beta primer mix. A unique molecular identifier was introduced onto each TCR beta cDNA molecule by a template-switch 5' adaptor carrying 12 random nucleotides. Each sample yielded at least 2.5 million CDR3-containing paired-end reads. The Mint cDNA synthesis kit, primed by a TRBC-specific oligonucleotide, was used to synthesize first-strand cDNA from all RNA. Following uracil-DNA glycosylase treatment, all cDNA underwent a first 18-cycle PCR with the universal primers M1SS and BC2_uni_R. The authors' analysis ran thus. For normalization, 1 million high-quality reads were randomly selected from each sample, with every read carrying a distinct molecular identifier. Reads with shared molecular identifiers were discarded instead of being binned into consensus sequences. CDR3 identification, clonotype clustering and error correction used MiTCR with a Q25 quality threshold and the strictest error-elimination algorithm. A nonparametric unseen species model with Euler transformation was used to estimate a lower bound on total TCR beta diversity. TCRdb reanalyzed the raw reads on its own, using fastp at Q25 for trimming and MiXCR for clone calling, and kept in-frame beta chains. Every distinct CDR3 protein forms one entry, paired with its most common genes and DNA. TCRdb, rather than the study authors, made the V and J calls. Recorded for this sample are more than 1 million distinct CDR3 sequences; 35% to 50% of them occurred a single time. The ten most abundant clones make up approximately 19% of the sample.

The germline V gene (reference sequence) supplies CDR1 DFQATT and CDR2 SNEGSKA. V has 5 bases trimmed and J has 5 bases trimmed; junction bases matching no gene number 9. Including the terminal cysteine and phenylalanine, the CDR3 comprises 14 residues. Left in the record is the CDR3 DNA by itself, 42 bases read in frame from the first base. The sample holds one count of this clonotype. Its antigen remains unidentified. No much larger clonotype is one base removed from it; base qualities were not supplied. Systemically healthy Caucasian individuals from Russia, 35 to 40 in total and aged about 6 to 90 years, were included as donors. Approximately 10 milliliters of peripheral blood were collected from each donor into EDTA-treated Vacutainer tubes. Ficoll-Paque density-gradient centrifugation was used to isolate PBMCs, with at least 7 million per sample. Trizol reagent was used to extract total RNA from PBMCs, with at least 6 micrograms per sample. For every donor, flow cytometry on a PBMC aliquot measured the percentage of naive CD45RAhigh/CD27high T cells.

The TCR sequence derives from a woman aged 55 to 70 in good health. The sequence links TRBV20-1 to TRBJ2-1; 7 junctional bases match TRBD1. Sequenced material: blood. CDR3 loop: CSAPDRVTHNEQFF. The DNA sequence follows: TGCAGTGCTCCCGACAGGGTAACTCACAATGAGCAGTTCTTC.